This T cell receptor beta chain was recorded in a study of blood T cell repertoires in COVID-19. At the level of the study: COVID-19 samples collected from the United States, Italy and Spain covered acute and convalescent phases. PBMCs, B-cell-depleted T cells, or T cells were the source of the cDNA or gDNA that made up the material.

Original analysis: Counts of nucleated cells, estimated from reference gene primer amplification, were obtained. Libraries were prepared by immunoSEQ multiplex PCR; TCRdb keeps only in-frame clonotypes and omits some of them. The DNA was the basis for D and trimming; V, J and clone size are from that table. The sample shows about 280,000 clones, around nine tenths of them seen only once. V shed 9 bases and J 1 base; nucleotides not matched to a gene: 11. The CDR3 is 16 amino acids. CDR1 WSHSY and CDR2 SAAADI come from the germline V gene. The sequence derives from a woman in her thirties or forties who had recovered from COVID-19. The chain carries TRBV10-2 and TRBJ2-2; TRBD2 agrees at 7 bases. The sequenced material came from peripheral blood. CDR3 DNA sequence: TGCGCCAGTTGCCCTGGGGGGGGTCTGAACACCGGGGAGCTGTTTTTT. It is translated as CASCPGGGLNTGELFF.